A selection of T cell receptor beta chains follows, all from one sample in a study of control samples from healthy donors and cancer patients. The repertoire was sequenced with immunoSEQ multiplex PCR; TCRdb's copy has only in-frame clones and lacks some. The top ten clones hold 2% to 3% of a sample with about 98,000 clones, approximately 90% of them seen once. What was sequenced was blood. All receptors come from a woman between 18 and 29 years old in good health. Each CDR3 is given with its conserved first and last residue. The D gene is left open where the match is weak. Size is stated for part of the rows, as once, few or many counts, or as a class when the clone is expanded.

>TRBD1|-|TRBJ1-4|TRBV2
CASSPDRGSEKLFF
TGTGCCAGCAGCCCTGACAGGGGGAGTGAAAAACTGTTTTTT
>TRBD1|-|TRBJ2-7|TRBV28
CASVQGSPYEQYF
TGTGCCAGCGTACAGGGGAGTCCCTACGAGCAGTACTTC
>-|-|TRBJ1-2|TRBV24-1
CATSDPGSYGYTF
TGTGCCACCAGTGACCCCGGTAGCTATGGCTACACCTTC
>-|-|TRBJ2-7|TRBV27
CASSLRRAGYEQYF
TGTGCCAGCAGTTTACGCAGGGCGGGTTACGAGCAGTACTTC
>-|-|TRBJ1-1|TRBV28
CASSVLAEAFF
TGTGCCAGCAGTGTATTGGCTGAAGCTTTCTTT
>-|-|TRBJ2-7|TRBV23-1
CASSQSPVLLHEQYF
TGCGCCAGCAGTCAATCGCCGGTTCTTCTCCACGAGCAGTACTTC
>TRBD1|few|TRBJ1-5|TRBV6-5
CASSDDREVRPQHF
TGTGCCAGCAGCGACGACAGGGAGGTCCGTCCCCAGCATTTT
>-|-|TRBJ2-5|TRBV19
CASSIEEGPDVAQYF
TGTGCCAGTAGTATTGAGGAGGGGCCCGACGTGGCCCAGTACTTC
>-|-|TRBJ1-2|TRBV6-2/TRBV6-3
CASSYGGKHYGYTF
TGTGCCAGCAGTTACGGGGGGAAGCACTATGGCTACACCTTC
>-|-|TRBJ1-2|TRBV19
CAVGDYGYTF
TGTGCCGTGGGAGACTATGGCTACACCTTC
>-|-|TRBJ1-4|TRBV11-2
CASSKSGARTNEKLFF
TGTGCCAGCAGCAAATCTGGGGCTCGAACTAATGAAAAACTGTTTTTT
>TRBD1|-|TRBJ1-1|TRBV29-1
CSVEGLQGASTEAFF
TGCAGCGTTGAAGGGCTTCAGGGGGCGAGCACTGAAGCTTTCTTT
>-|-|TRBJ2-1|TRBV3-1/TRBV3-2
CASSQDGVTHNEQFF
TGTGCCAGCAGCCAAGACGGGGTTACTCACAATGAGCAGTTCTTC
>-|once|TRBJ1-1|TRBV27
CASRSVVNTEAFF
TGTGCCAGCAGGTCGGTAGTGAACACTGAAGCTTTCTTT
>-|few|TRBJ1-2|TRBV5-1
CASSLLPGSDGYTF
TGCGCCAGCAGCTTGTTGCCGGGGTCCGATGGCTACACCTTC
>-|-|TRBJ1-1|TRBV19
CASSIGGASTEAFF
TGTGCCAGTAGTATTGGGGGGGCGAGCACTGAAGCTTTCTTT
>TRBD1|-|TRBJ1-1|TRBV6-5
CASSRDRMNTEAFF
TGTGCCAGCAGCCGGGACAGGATGAACACTGAAGCTTTCTTT
>-|-|TRBJ1-3|TRBV19
CASGSPRFMVGNTIYF
TGTGCCAGTGGCTCTCCTCGGTTCATGGTGGGAAACACCATATATTTT
>TRBD2|-|TRBJ2-7|TRBV19
CASSARGAGGFYEQYF
TGTGCCAGTAGTGCGAGAGGGGCGGGGGGCTTCTACGAGCAGTACTTC
>-|-|TRBJ2-3|TRBV11-3
CASSLSGYTDTQYF
TGTGCCAGCAGCCTTAGCGGATACACAGATACGCAGTATTTT
>-|once|TRBJ1-3|TRBV18
CASSPQGTAGNTIYF
TGTGCCAGCTCACCACAGGGTACGGCTGGAAACACCATATATTTT
>-|-|TRBJ1-1|TRBV6-6
CASSLGLGMNTEAFF
TGTGCCAGCAGTTTAGGGTTGGGGATGAACACTGAAGCTTTCTTT
>-|-|TRBJ1-5|TRBV6-5
CASSYSPPGRHQPQHF
TGTGCCAGCAGTTACTCCCCGCCAGGGCGCCATCAGCCCCAGCATTTT
>-|-|TRBJ2-5|TRBV30
CAWSVGSPGETQYF
TGTGCCTGGAGTGTTGGGTCGCCTGGGGAGACCCAGTACTTC
>TRBD1|once|TRBJ1-1|TRBV19
CASIGTVRLNTEAFF
TGTGCCAGTATAGGGACAGTGCGCTTGAACACTGAAGCTTTCTTT
>-|-|TRBJ2-2|TRBV27
CASKVTSNTGELFF
TGTGCCAGCAAGGTAACATCGAACACCGGGGAGCTGTTTTTT
>-|-|TRBJ2-1|TRBV5-1
CASSLASPSSLTDEQFF
TGCGCCAGCAGCTTGGCCTCCCCTAGCAGCCTTACGGATGAGCAGTTCTTC
>-|-|TRBJ2-7|TRBV28
CASRTPPSGSEQYF
TGTGCCAGCAGAACCCCCCCGTCGGGGTCCGAGCAGTACTTC
>-|-|TRBJ2-5|TRBV5-1
CASSLELVAEETQYF
TGCGCCAGCAGCCTCGAACTAGTGGCGGAAGAGACCCAGTACTTC
>TRBD2|-|TRBJ2-3|TRBV11-2
CASSLGLAGATDTQYF
TGTGCCAGCAGCTTGGGACTAGCGGGAGCCACAGATACGCAGTATTTT
>TRBD1|-|TRBJ2-2|TRBV10-1
CASSSAGGPTGELFF
TGCGCCAGCAGTTCCGCAGGGGGTCCCACCGGGGAGCTGTTTTTT
>-|-|TRBJ2-7|TRBV7-8
CASSYRVTGNSGEQYF
TGTGCCAGCAGCTATAGAGTAACAGGGAACTCAGGCGAGCAGTACTTC
>-|-|TRBJ2-7|TRBV6-1
CASSEAGGREQYF
TGTGCCAGCAGTGAGGCTGGTGGTAGAGAGCAGTACTTC
>TRBD1|few|TRBJ1-5|TRBV6-5
CATRTGDGQPQHF
TGTGCCACTCGGACAGGGGACGGGCAGCCCCAGCATTTT
>-|-|TRBJ2-7|TRBV7-9
CASSHLGGSNEQYF
TGTGCCAGCAGCCACCTCGGTGGGAGCAACGAGCAGTACTTC
>-|-|TRBJ2-3|TRBV28
CASSSGPPALLTQYF
TGTGCCAGCAGTTCCGGGCCCCCCGCGCTCCTTACGCAGTATTTT
>-|-|TRBJ1-2|TRBV6-5
CASSTGTSNYGYTF
TGTGCCAGCAGTACCGGGACCTCTAACTATGGCTACACCTTC
>TRBD2|-|TRBJ2-1|TRBV20-1
CSASREGYNEQFF
TGCAGTGCTAGTCGGGAGGGATACAATGAGCAGTTCTTC
>-|-|TRBJ1-4|TRBV9
CASSVALGTNEKLFF
TGTGCCAGCAGCGTAGCGTTAGGCACCAATGAAAAACTGTTTTTT
>-|-|TRBJ1-1|TRBV18
CASSPRPGKNTEAFF
TGTGCCAGCTCACCACGGCCAGGAAAAAACACTGAAGCTTTCTTT
>-|-|TRBJ2-1|TRBV19
CASRRTFEAAEQFF
TGTGCCAGTAGGCGGACCTTCGAGGCGGCTGAGCAGTTCTTC
>-|-|TRBJ2-2|TRBV30
CAWSWAGLSTGELFF
TGTGCCTGGAGTTGGGCAGGGTTGAGCACCGGGGAGCTGTTTTTT
>-|-|TRBJ1-2|TRBV21-1
CASSKGRADDGYTF
TGTGCCAGCAGCAAAGGGCGGGCAGATGATGGCTACACCTTC
>-|-|TRBJ1-1|TRBV27
CASSLRIYTEAFF
TGTGCCAGCAGTTTAAGGATTTACACTGAAGCTTTCTTT
>TRBD1|-|TRBJ2-4|TRBV13
CASSTRQGKNIQYF
TGTGCCAGCAGCACCAGACAGGGCAAAAACATTCAGTACTTC
>-|-|TRBJ2-1|TRBV24-1
CATSDTLESSYNEQFF
TGTGCCACCAGTGATACACTAGAGAGCTCCTACAATGAGCAGTTCTTC
>-|-|TRBJ1-2|TRBV27
CASSLQRANYGYTF
TGTGCCAGCAGTTTACAGAGAGCTAACTATGGCTACACCTTC
>-|-|TRBJ1-1|TRBV7-3
CASSSDSRGAEAFF
TGTGCCAGCAGCTCGGACAGCCGGGGGGCTGAAGCTTTCTTT
>-|-|TRBJ1-2|TRBV7-6
CASSFQSGTKYGYTF
TGTGCCAGCAGCTTCCAGTCCGGGACGAAATATGGCTACACCTTC
>TRBD1|-|TRBJ1-5|TRBV19
CASSRGQGRSNSNQPQHF
TGTGCCAGTAGTAGAGGACAGGGGAGGAGCAATAGCAATCAGCCCCAGCATTTT
>TRBD1|once|TRBJ1-2|TRBV2
CASNQGGTNYGYTF
TGTGCCAGCAACCAGGGGGGCACTAACTATGGCTACACCTTC
>TRBD1|once|TRBJ1-2|TRBV11-2
CASSSGTVNYGYTF
TGTGCCAGCAGCTCCGGGACAGTTAACTATGGCTACACCTTC
>-|-|TRBJ1-2|TRBV4-3
CASSQDSSAGGYTF
TGCGCCAGCAGCCAAGACAGCTCAGCGGGAGGCTACACCTTC
>TRBD2|-|TRBJ2-6|TRBV6-1
CASSGTSGNTGANVLTF
TGTGCCAGCAGTGGGACTAGCGGAAATACTGGGGCCAACGTCCTGACTTTC
>-|-|TRBJ1-1|TRBV2
CASSDQGTANTEAFF
TGTGCCAGCAGTGATCAGGGTACAGCAAACACTGAAGCTTTCTTT
>TRBD1|-|TRBJ1-4|TRBV10-2
CASSEPRQGQGTNEKLFF
TGCGCCAGCAGTGAGCCCAGACAGGGGCAGGGAACTAATGAAAAACTGTTTTTT
>-|-|TRBJ1-2|TRBV25-1
CASSAGLLDVYGGYTF
TGTGCCAGCAGTGCGGGTCTCCTGGACGTCTATGGGGGCTACACCTTC
>-|-|TRBJ2-7|TRBV28
CASSPSGSSYEQYF
TGTGCCAGCAGTCCTTCAGGCAGTTCGTACGAGCAGTACTTC
>TRBD2|-|TRBJ2-1|TRBV11-2
CASSLGQREKYNEQFF
TGTGCCAGCAGCTTAGGACAGCGGGAGAAGTACAATGAGCAGTTCTTC